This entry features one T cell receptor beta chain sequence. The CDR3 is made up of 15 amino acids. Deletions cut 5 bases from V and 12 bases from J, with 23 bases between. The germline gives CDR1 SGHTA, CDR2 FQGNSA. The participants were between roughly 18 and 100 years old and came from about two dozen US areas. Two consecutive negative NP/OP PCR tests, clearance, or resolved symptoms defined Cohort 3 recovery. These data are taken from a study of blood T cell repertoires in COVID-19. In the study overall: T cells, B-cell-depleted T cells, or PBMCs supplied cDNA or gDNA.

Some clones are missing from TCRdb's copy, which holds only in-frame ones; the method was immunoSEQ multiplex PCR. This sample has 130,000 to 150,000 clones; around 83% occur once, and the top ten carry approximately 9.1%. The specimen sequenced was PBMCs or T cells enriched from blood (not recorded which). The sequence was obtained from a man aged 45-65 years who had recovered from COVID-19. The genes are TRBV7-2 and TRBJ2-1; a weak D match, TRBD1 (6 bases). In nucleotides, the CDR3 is TGTGCCAGCAGCAAAAGACAGGAAAACCCTAACGGGCAGTTCTTC. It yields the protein CASSKRQENPNGQFF.